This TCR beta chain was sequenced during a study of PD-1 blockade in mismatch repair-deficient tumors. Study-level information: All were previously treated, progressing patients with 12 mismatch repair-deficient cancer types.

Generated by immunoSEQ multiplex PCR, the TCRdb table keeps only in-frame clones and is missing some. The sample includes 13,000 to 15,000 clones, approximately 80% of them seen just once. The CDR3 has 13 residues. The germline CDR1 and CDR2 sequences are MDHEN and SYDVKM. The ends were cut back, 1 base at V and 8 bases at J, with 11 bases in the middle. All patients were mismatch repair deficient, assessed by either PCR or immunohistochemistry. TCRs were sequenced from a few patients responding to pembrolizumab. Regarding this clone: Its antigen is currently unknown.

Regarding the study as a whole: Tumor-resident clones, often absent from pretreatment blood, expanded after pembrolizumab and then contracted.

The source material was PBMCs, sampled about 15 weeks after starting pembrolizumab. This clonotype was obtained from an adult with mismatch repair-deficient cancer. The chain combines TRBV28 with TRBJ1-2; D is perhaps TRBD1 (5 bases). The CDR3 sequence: CASSLYSGQGYTF. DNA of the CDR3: TGTGCCAGCAGTTTATACTCTGGACAAGGCTACACCTTC.